This T cell receptor beta chain was captured in a study of type 1 and type 2 diabetes patients. Study observations and caveats: Type 2 diabetes and control samples shared highly correlated V and J usage, averaging approximately 0.97.

The CDR3 has 14 residues. V lost 4 bases, J lost 2 bases, and 12 bases lay in between. The germline gives CDR1 SGHDT, CDR2 YYEEEE. With respect to this clonotype: Its antigen remains unidentified.

Genomic DNA was the PCR template. Multiplex PCR with 30 forward and 13 reverse primers amplified the TCR beta CDR3. TCRdb redid the calling of the multiplex PCR reads with MiXCR, one entry per CDR3 protein. The sample includes approximately 260,000 distinct CDR3 sequences, roughly 48% of them seen just once. The V and J genes are TRBV5-6 and TRBJ2-5, with D maybe TRBD2 (6 bases). Sequencing input: peripheral blood mononuclear cells (PBMCs). This clonotype was sampled from a man between 18 and 35 years old with type 2 diabetes. The CDR3: CASSTPGGQETQYF. In nucleotides, the CDR3 is TGTGCCAGCAGCACCCCTGGGGGGCAAGAGACCCAGTACTTC.